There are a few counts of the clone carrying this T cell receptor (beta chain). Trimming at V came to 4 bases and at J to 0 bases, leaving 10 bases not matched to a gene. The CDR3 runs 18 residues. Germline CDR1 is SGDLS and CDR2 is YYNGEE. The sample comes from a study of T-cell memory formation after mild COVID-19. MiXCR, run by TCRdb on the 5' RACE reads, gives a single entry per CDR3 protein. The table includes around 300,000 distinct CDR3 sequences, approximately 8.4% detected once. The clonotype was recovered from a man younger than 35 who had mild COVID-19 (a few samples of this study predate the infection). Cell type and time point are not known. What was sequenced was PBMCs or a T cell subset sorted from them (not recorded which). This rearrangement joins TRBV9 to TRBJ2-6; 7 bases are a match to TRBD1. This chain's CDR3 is CASSSASGQSSGANVLTF. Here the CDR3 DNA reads TGTGCCAGCAGCTCCGCCTCGGGACAGAGCTCTGGGGCCAACGTCCTGACTTTC.